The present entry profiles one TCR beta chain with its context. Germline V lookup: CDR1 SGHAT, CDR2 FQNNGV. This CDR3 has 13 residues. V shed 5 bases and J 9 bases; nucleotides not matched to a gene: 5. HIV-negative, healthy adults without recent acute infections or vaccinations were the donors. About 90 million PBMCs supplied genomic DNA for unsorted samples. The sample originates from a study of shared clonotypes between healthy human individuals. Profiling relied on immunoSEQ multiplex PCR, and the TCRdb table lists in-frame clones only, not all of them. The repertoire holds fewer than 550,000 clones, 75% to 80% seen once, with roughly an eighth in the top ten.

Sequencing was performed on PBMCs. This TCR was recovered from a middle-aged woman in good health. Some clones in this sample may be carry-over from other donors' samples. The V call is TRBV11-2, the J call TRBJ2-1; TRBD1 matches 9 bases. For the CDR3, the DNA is TGTGCCAGCAGCATCACAGGGGGCGGTGAGCAGTTCTTC. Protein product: CASSITGGGEQFF.